Given below is one T cell receptor (beta chain) in context. The sample belongs to a study of control samples from healthy donors and cancer patients. The repertoire was sequenced with immunoSEQ multiplex PCR; TCRdb's copy has only in-frame clones and lacks some. The listing contains about 190,000 clones. The V gene's germline CDR1 is MNHEY and CDR2 SVGEGT. J gave up 5 bases and V 6 bases, and 8 bases lay outside the gene matches. CDR3 length: 16 residues. V is TRBV6-2 or TRBV6-3 and J is TRBJ1-6; 9 nucleotides align to TRBD1. Material for sequencing was blood. The origin of this receptor is a woman between 25 and 40 years old in good health. CDR3 DNA sequence: TGTGCCAGCAGCCCGGACAGGGGATATCATAATTCACCCCTCCACTTT. Translated: CASSPDRGYHNSPLHF.